The sequence of this T cell receptor (beta chain) was determined in a study of PD-1 blockade in classical Hodgkin lymphoma. Here immunoSEQ multiplex PCR was the method, and the copy in TCRdb shows in-frame clones only, minus some. The sample has about 3,300 clones; less than 90% are singletons. Time point noted: newly diagnosed, previously untreated cHL patient sample. Isolation of CD4+ T cells from thawed PBMCs was performed by magnetic negative selection. PBMCs from untreated, newly diagnosed classical Hodgkin lymphoma were comparison samples. The sample was CD4+ T cells from blood. The clonotype was recovered from a human donor with classical Hodgkin lymphoma.

CDR3 DNA: TGTGCCAGCAGTTTATCATGGGATACGGCCTATAATTCACCCCTCCACTTT. Amino acid sequence: CASSLSWDTAYNSPLHF. The chain carries TRBV27 and TRBJ1-6; D is unclear. This CDR3 comprises 17 residues. The V gene lost 0 bases and the J gene lost 2 bases, with 11 bases spanning the gap. Germline V gene lookup returns CDR1 MNHEY and CDR2 SMNVEV (reference sequence).